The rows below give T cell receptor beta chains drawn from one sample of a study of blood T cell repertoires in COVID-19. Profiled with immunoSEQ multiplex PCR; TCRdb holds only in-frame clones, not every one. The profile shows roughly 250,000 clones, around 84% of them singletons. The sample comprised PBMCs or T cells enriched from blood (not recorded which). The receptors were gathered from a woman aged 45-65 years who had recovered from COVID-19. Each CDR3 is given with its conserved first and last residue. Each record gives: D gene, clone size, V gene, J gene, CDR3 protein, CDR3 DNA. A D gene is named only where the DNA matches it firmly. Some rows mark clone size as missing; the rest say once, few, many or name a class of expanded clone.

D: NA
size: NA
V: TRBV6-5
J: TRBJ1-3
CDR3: CASRGQASSGNTIYF
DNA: TGTGCCAGCAGGGGACAAGCGAGCTCTGGAAACACCATATATTTT

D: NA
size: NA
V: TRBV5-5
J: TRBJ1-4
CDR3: CASSFGGSHEKLFF
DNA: TGTGCCAGCAGCTTTGGAGGGAGTCATGAAAAACTGTTTTTT

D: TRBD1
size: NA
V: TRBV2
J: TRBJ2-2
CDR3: CASSSDRGILIGELFF
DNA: TGTGCCAGCAGTTCCGACAGGGGCATTTTAATCGGGGAGCTGTTTTTT

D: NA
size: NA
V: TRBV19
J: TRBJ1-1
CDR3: CASSIYTEAFF
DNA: TGTGCCAGTAGTATCTACACTGAAGCTTTCTTT

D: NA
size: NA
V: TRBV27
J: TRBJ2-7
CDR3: CASSLSRGSYEQYF
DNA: TGTGCCAGCAGTTTATCACGGGGCTCCTACGAGCAGTACTTC

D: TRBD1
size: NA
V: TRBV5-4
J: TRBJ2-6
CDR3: CASSLQGASGANVLTF
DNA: TGTGCCAGCAGCTTGCAGGGGGCGTCTGGGGCCAACGTCCTGACTTTC

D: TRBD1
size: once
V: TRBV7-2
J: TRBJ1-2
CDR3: CASSLGPGTVYGYTF
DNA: TGTGCCAGCAGCTTAGGCCCTGGGACAGTCTATGGCTACACCTTC

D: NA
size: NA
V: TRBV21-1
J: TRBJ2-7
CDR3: CASSKSSLAVSSYEQYF
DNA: TGTGCCAGCAGCAAATCCAGTCTAGCGGTGAGCTCCTACGAGCAGTACTTC

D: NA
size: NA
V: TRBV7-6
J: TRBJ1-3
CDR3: CASSHGGRDSGNTIYF
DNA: TGTGCCAGCAGCCACGGTGGACGGGACTCTGGAAACACCATATATTTT

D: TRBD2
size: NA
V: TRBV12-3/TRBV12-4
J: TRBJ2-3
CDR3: CASSSGLVDTQYF
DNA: TGTGCCAGCAGTTCGGGACTAGTAGATACGCAGTATTTT

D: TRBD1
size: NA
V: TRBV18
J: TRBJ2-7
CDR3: CASSPRTGYEQYF
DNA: TGTGCCAGCTCACCCCGGACAGGGTACGAGCAGTACTTC

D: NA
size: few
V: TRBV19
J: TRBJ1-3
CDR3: CASSISESSGNTIYF
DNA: TGTGCCAGTAGTATCTCCGAGAGCTCTGGAAACACCATATATTTT

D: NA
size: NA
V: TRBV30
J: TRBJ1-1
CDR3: CAWTGLRGTEAFF
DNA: TGTGCCTGGACGGGATTGCGAGGGACTGAAGCTTTCTTT

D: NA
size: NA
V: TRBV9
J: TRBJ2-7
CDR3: CASSVARDLAKVAYF
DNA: TGTGCCAGCAGCGTAGCCCGGGACTTAGCCAAGGTCGCGTACTTC

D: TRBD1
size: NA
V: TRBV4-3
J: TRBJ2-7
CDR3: CASSQSTVGTVSYEQYF
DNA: TGCGCCAGCAGCCAATCCACCGTCGGGACAGTCTCCTACGAGCAGTACTTC

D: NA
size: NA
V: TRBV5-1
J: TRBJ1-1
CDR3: CASSALQGITEAFF
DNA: TGCGCCAGCAGCGCCTTACAGGGAATTACTGAAGCTTTCTTT

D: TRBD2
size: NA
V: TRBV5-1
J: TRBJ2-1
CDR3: CASGITSGSYNEQFF
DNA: TGCGCCAGCGGCATAACTAGCGGGTCTTACAATGAGCAGTTCTTC

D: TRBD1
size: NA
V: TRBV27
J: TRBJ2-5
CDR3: CASKPGQGVETQYF
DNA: TGTGCCAGCAAACCGGGACAGGGGGTGGAGACCCAGTACTTC

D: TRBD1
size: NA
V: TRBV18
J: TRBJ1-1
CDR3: CASSPGGANTEAFF
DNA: TGTGCCAGCTCCCCAGGGGGCGCGAACACTGAAGCTTTCTTT

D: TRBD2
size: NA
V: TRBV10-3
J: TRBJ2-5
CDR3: CAISEASTGGDQETQYF
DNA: TGTGCCATCAGTGAGGCCTCGACGGGAGGGGACCAAGAGACCCAGTACTTC

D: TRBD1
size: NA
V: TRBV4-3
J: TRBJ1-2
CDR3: CASSQRSGQSIGSYGYTF
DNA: TGCGCCAGCAGCCAAAGATCGGGACAGAGCATTGGGTCCTATGGCTACACCTTC

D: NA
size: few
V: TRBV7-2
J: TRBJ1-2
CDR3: CASSLYGGANYGYTF
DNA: TGTGCCAGCAGCTTATACGGAGGAGCTAACTATGGCTACACCTTC

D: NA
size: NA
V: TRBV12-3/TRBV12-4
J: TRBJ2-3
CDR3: CASSFGGGDTQYF
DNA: TGTGCCAGCAGTTTCGGAGGAGGCGATACGCAGTATTTT

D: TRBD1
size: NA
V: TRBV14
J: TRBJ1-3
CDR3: CASSQAGTGPDGNTIYF
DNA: TGTGCCAGCAGCCAAGCTGGGACAGGGCCTGATGGAAACACCATATATTTT

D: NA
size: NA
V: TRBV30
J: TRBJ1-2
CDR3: CAWSPQGYGYTF
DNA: TGTGCCTGGAGTCCGCAGGGCTATGGCTACACCTTC

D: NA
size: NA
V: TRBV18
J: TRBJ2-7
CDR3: CASSGGEGYEQYF
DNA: TGTGCCAGCTCAGGAGGGGAAGGCTACGAGCAGTACTTC

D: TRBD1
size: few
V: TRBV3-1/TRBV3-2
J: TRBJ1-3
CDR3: CASSRGTANSGNTIYF
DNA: TGTGCCAGCAGCCGAGGGACAGCTAACTCTGGAAACACCATATATTTT